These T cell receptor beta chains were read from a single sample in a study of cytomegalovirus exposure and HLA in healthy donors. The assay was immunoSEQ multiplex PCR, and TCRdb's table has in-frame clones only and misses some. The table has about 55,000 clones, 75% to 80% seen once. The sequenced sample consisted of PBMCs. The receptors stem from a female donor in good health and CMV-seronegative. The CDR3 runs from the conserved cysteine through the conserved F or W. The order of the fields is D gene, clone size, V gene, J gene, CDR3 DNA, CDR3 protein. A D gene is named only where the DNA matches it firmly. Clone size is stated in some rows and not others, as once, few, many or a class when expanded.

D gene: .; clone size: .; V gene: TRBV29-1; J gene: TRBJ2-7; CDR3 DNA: TGCAGCGTTGAAGAGCGGCCCTTGGGTCCCTACGAGCAGTACTTC; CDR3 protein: CSVEERPLGPYEQYF
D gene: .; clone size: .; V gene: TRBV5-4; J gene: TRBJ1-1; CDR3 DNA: TGTGCCAGCAGCTCCGACAGGATGAACACTGAAGCTTTCTTT; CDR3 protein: CASSSDRMNTEAFF
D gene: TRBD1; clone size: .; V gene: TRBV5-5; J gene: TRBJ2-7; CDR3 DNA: TGTGCCAGCAGCCCGGCCGGGACAGGCTACGAGCAGTACTTC; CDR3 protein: CASSPAGTGYEQYF
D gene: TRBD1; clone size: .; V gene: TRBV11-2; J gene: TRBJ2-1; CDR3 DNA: TGTGCCAGCAGCTTAGTTTTAGGGGACAGGGAAAACAATGAGCAGTTCTTC; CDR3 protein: CASSLVLGDRENNEQFF
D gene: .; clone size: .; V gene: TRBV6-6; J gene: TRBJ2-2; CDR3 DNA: TGTGCCAGCAGTTTGTTAGCGCCAACGAACACCGGGGAGCTGTTTTTT; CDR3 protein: CASSLLAPTNTGELFF
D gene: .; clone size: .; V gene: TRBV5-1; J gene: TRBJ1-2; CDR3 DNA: TGCGCCAGCAGCTGGAGGCAAAACAACTATGGCTACACCTTC; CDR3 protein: CASSWRQNNYGYTF
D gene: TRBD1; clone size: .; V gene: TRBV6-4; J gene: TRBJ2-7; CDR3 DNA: TGTGCCAGCATTCAGGACAGGGGGCTCTACGAGCAGTACTTC; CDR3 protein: CASIQDRGLYEQYF
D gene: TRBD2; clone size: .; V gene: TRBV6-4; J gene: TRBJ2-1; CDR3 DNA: TGTGCCAGCAGTGTCGGGGGGGCAACCTACAATGAGCAGTTCTTC; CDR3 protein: CASSVGGATYNEQFF
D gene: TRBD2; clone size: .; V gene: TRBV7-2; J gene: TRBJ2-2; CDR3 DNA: TGTGCCAGCAGCTTAGGGTTAGCGGGAACCGGGGAGCTGTTTTTT; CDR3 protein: CASSLGLAGTGELFF
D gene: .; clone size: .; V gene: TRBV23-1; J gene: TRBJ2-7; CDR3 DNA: TGCGCCAGCAGTCAATCGTCATGGTCCTACGAGCAGTACTTC; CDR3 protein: CASSQSSWSYEQYF
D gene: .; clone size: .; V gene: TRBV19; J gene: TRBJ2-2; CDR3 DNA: TGTGCCAGTAGTATCGCGCCCGGGGAAAATGGGGAGCTGTTTTTT; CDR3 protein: CASSIAPGENGELFF
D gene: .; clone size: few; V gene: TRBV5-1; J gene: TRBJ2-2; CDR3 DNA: TGCGCCAGCAGCTTATTACAGGGCTCTACAAACACCGGGGAGCTGTTTTTT; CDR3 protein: CASSLLQGSTNTGELFF
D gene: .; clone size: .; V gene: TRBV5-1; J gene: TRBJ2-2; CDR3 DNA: TGCGCCAGCAGCTCCTCAGGGTCGGACACCGGGGAGCTGTTTTTT; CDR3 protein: CASSSSGSDTGELFF
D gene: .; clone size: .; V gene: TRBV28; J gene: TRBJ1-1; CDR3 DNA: TGTGCCAGCAGCCCACAGTTTGAATGGATGAACACTGAAGCTTTCTTT; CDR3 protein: CASSPQFEWMNTEAFF
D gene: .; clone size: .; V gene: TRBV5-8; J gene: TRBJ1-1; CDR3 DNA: TGTGCCAGCAGCTTGGCCCAGAACACTGAAGCTTTCTTT; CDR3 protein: CASSLAQNTEAFF
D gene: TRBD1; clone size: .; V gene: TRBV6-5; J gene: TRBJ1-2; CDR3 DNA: TGTGCCAGCAGTTACCAGGGGGCGACGTATGGCTACACCTTC; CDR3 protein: CASSYQGATYGYTF
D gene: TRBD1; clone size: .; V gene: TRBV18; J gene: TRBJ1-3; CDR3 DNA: TGTGCCAGCTCACCCGGGACAGGGATCCACACCATATATTTT; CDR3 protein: CASSPGTGIHTIYF
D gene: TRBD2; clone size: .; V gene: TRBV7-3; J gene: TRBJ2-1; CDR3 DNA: TGTGCCAGCAGCCCATCTAGCGGGGGGGTAGATGAGCAGTTCTTC; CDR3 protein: CASSPSSGGVDEQFF
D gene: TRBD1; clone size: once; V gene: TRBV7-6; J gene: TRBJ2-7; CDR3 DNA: TGTGCCAGCAGCTTGGGACAGATGGAGCAGTACTTC; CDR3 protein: CASSLGQMEQYF
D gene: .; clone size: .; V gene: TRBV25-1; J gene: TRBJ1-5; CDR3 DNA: TGTGCCAGCAGTGCTGGGGCCAATCAGCCCCAGCATTTT; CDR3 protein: CASSAGANQPQHF
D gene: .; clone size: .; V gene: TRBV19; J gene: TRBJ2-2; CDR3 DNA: TGTGCCAGTAAGCGAGCGGAGAACCCCACCGGGGAGCTGTTTTTT; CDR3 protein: CASKRAENPTGELFF
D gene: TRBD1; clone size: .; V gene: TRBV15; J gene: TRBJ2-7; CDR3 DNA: TGTGCCACCAGCAGAGACCCGACCCACAGGGGGCGCAGGTACGAGCAGTACTTC; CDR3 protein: CATSRDPTHRGRRYEQYF
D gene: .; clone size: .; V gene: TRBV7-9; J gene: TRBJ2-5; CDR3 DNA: TGTGCCAGCAGCACTAAGGAGACCCAGTACTTC; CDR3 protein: CASSTKETQYF
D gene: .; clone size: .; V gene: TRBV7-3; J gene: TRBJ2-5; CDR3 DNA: TGTGCCAGCAGCGGCACTAGTGGCGAGACCCAGTACTTC; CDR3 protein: CASSGTSGETQYF
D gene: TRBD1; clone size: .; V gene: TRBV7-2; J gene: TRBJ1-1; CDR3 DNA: TGTGCCAGCAGCCTCGGACAGGAGAACACTGAAGCTTTCTTT; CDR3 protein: CASSLGQENTEAFF
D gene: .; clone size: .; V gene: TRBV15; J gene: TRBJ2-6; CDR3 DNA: TGTGCCACCAGCAGCCAACAGGGTTCTGGGGCCAACGTCCTGACTTTC; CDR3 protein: CATSSQQGSGANVLTF
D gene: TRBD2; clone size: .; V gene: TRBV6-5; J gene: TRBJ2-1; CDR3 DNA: TGTGCCAGCAGTTCTGATGGGGGGAGGGCCTACAATGAGCAGTTCTTC; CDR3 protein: CASSSDGGRAYNEQFF
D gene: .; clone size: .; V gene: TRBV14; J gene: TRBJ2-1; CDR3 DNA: TGTGCCAGCAGCCAAGCAAGGAGCCAGCAGTTCTTC; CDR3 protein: CASSQARSQQFF
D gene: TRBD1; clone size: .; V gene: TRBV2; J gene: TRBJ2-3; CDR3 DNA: TGTGCCAGCAAAGGAGGCTGGGCAGGGGGAGACACAGATACGCAGTATTTT; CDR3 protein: CASKGGWAGGDTDTQYF
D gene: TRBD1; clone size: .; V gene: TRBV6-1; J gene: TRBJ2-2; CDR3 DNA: TGTGCCAGCAATCCTTACCCGACAGGGGGCGGGGAGCTGTTTTTT; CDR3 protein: CASNPYPTGGGELFF
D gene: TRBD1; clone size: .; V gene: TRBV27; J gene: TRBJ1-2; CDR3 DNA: TGTGCCAGCAGTTTAGGCAGGACAGGAGGCTACACCTTC; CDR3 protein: CASSLGRTGGYTF
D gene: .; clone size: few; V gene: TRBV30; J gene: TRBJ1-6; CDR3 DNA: TGTGCCTGGAGGGAAGGCTCTGGGGCGGATAATTCACCCCTCCACTTT; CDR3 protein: CAWREGSGADNSPLHF